This T cell receptor beta chain appears in the sequencing data of a study of blood T cells in healthy people across ages. The CDR3 covers 16 residues. The germline V gene has CDR1 LGHDT and CDR2 YNNKEL (reference sequence). Deletions cut 1 base from V and 10 bases from J, with 22 bases between. Every sample yielded at least 6 million isolated PBMCs. Together with a sample-barcoded 5' primer, a J-beta primer mix was included in a second PCR lasting about 7 to 11 cycles. Each CDR3 protein is one row after TCRdb ran MiXCR on the 5' RACE reads. The data show about 800,000 distinct CDR3 sequences, with just under 25% seen just once and approximately 3.7% held by the top ten. A further study also used this sample, focusing on T cells of mothers and their children. Per that paper: Every mother produced more than 8 million TCR beta CDR3 reads, whereas every child provided approximately 3 million.

Sequencing was performed on blood. V and J are TRBV3-1 and TRBJ2-5; no definite D call. This TCR was sampled from a boy younger than 18 in good health. The CDR3 region is CASSQGSGVLAEDQYF. As DNA, the CDR3 is TGTGCCAGCAGCCAAGGGTCAGGCGTCCTGGCGGAAGACCAGTACTTC.